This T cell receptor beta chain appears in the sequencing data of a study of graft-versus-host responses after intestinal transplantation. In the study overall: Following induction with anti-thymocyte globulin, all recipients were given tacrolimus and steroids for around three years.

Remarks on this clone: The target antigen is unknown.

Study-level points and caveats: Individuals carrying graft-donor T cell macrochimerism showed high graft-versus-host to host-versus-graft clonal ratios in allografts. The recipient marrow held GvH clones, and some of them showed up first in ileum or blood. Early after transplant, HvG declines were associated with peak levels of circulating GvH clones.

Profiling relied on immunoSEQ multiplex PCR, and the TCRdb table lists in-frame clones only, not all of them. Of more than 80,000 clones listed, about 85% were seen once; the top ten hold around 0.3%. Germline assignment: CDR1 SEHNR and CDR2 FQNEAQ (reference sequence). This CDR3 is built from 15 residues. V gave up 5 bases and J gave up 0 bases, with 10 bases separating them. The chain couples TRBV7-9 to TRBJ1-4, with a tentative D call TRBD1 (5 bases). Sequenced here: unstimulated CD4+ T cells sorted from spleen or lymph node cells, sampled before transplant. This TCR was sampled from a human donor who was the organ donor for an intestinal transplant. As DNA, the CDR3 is TGTGCCAGCAGCCGTGGAGGGGCAACTAATGAAAAACTGTTTTTT. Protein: CASSRGGATNEKLFF. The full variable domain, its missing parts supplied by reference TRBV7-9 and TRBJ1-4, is DTGVSQNPRHKITKRGQNVTFRCDPISEHNRLYWYRQTLGQGPEFLTYFQNEAQLEKSRLLSDRFSAERPKGSFSTLEIQRTEQGDSAMYLCASSRGGATNEKLFFGSGTQLSVL.